This record looks at one TCR beta chain sequence and its context. Its antigen remains unidentified. Generated by immunoSEQ multiplex PCR, the TCRdb table keeps only in-frame clones and is missing some. The sample consists of around 190,000 clones, roughly 92% of them appearing once. This sample is part of a study of T cell responses to AZD1222 COVID-19 vaccine. Study outcomes and limitations: Of spike-specific TCRs, nearly half reportedly target regions left unmutated in variants.

The V gene lost 1 base and the J gene lost 4 bases, with 11 bases spanning the gap. The CDR3 is 14 amino acids. CDR1 SGHDT and CDR2 YYEEEE come from the germline V gene. The specimen comprised peripheral blood, sampled on day 0 of AZD1222 vaccination. This receptor was taken from an adult in good health. The chain recombines TRBV5-6 with TRBJ2-5; TRBD1 is a possible D gene (6 bases). CDR3 protein: CASSLRQGRETQYF. In DNA form, the CDR3 reads TGTGCCAGCAGCTTGAGGCAGGGGCGAGAGACCCAGTACTTC.